The T cell receptor beta chain under discussion was sequenced for a study of OX40 agonist ivuxolimab in advanced cancers. Study as a whole: Mean age approximately 59 years, range about 20 to 85; approximately 80% male.

Here immunoSEQ multiplex PCR was the method, and the copy in TCRdb shows in-frame clones only, minus some. Of roughly 34,000 clones in the sample, about four fifths are singletons; the top ten hold approximately 2.4%. This CDR3 is 15 amino acids long. V lost 5 bases and J lost 7; bases outside the gene matches: 8. CDR1 MNHEY and CDR2 SMNVEV come from the germline V gene (reference sequence). The sequence came from an adult with an advanced solid tumor such as melanoma, head and neck, liver or kidney cancer. The chain joins TRBV27 to TRBJ1-5; 10 bases match TRBD1. The sample consisted of CD4+ or CD8+ T cells sorted from blood, taken in a trial of the OX40 agonist ivuxolimab. In DNA, the CDR3 is TGTGCCAGCAGTACCGGGACAGGGGTGGGACAGCCCCAGCATTTT. Amino acid sequence: CASSTGTGVGQPQHF.